This T cell receptor beta chain was captured by sequencing in a study of cytomegalovirus exposure and HLA in healthy donors. Study information: Around four fifths of 350 to 400 genotyped donors fell in the Caucasian-associated ancestry cluster.

Study-level points and caveats: It was taken for granted in presence/absence analyses that sequencing depth across donors was roughly uniform. As confirmed in vitro, three CMV-associated chains were specific for CMV antigens.

60 Vbeta and 13 Jbeta primers were used in PCR. The repertoire was sequenced with immunoSEQ multiplex PCR; TCRdb's copy has only in-frame clones and lacks some. The sample yields about 120,000 clones, around 86% seen once. Concerning this clone: What it binds is not known.

Germline V lookup: CDR1 MNHEY, CDR2 SMNVEV (reference sequence). The CDR3 is made up of 15 amino acids. Trimming at V came to 6 bases and at J to 3 bases, leaving 4 bases not matched to a gene. The sample was PBMCs. The chain carries TRBV27 and TRBJ2-1; 11 bases align to TRBD2. This TCR came from a woman in her 30s in good health and CMV-seronegative. The CDR3, as DNA: TGTGCCAGCAGCCCGACTAGCGGGAACTACAATGAGCAGTTCTTC. It encodes CASSPTSGNYNEQFF.